A selection of T cell receptor beta chains follows, all from one sample in a study of shared clonotypes between healthy human individuals. Libraries were prepared by immunoSEQ multiplex PCR; TCRdb keeps only in-frame clonotypes and omits some of them. The table includes over a million clones, more than 95% detected once. The sample taken for sequencing was naive CD4+ T cells sorted from blood. Receptor source: a man aged 25 to 45 in good health. Both conserved end residues are part of each CDR3. The D gene is left open where the match is weak. The size entry is marked missing in some rows and otherwise reads once, few, many or a size class.

>TRBJ2-7|TRBD2|-|TRBV11-2
CASSAGTSGIVVKQYF
TGTGCCAGCAGCGCTGGGACTAGCGGGATAGTTGTGAAGCAGTACTTC
>TRBJ1-2|-|-|TRBV6-1
CASSEWRTLGYTF
TGTGCCAGCAGTGAGTGGCGCACCCTCGGCTACACCTTC
>TRBJ2-2|-|-|TRBV28
CASSFFPGELFF
TGTGCCAGCAGTTTCTTTCCCGGGGAGCTGTTTTTT
>TRBJ1-1|-|-|TRBV10-1
CASSEFGGAGNTEAFF
TGCGCCAGCAGTGAGTTTGGGGGCGCAGGGAACACTGAAGCTTTCTTT
>TRBJ2-2|-|-|TRBV2
CASSLLRGTGELFF
TGTGCCAGCAGTCTTCTCAGGGGAACCGGGGAGCTGTTTTTT
>TRBJ2-2|TRBD2|once|TRBV6-1
CASSPRGGPGELFF
TGTGCCAGCAGTCCGCGCGGGGGTCCCGGGGAGCTGTTTTTT
>TRBJ2-5|-|-|TRBV21-1
CASSKKAVQETQYF
TGTGCCAGCAGCAAAAAGGCGGTTCAAGAGACCCAGTACTTC
>TRBJ2-7|-|-|TRBV6-1
CASSNSGSTYEQYF
TGTGCCAGCAGCAATAGCGGAAGTACCTACGAGCAGTACTTC
>TRBJ2-5|-|-|TRBV2
CASRARLEETQYF
TGTGCCAGCAGGGCGAGGCTTGAAGAGACCCAGTACTTC
>TRBJ2-7|TRBD2|-|TRBV6-5
CASSYGGLANEQYF
TGTGCCAGCAGTTACGGGGGACTAGCGAATGAGCAGTACTTC
>TRBJ2-1|TRBD2|-|TRBV9
CASSASGSSYNEQFF
TGTGCCAGCAGCGCCAGCGGGAGCTCCTACAATGAGCAGTTCTTC
>TRBJ2-7|TRBD1|-|TRBV6-5
CASSYGPGQGNEQYF
TGTGCCAGCAGTTACGGACCGGGACAGGGGAACGAGCAGTACTTC
>TRBJ1-1|-|-|TRBV5-1
CASSLATANTEAFF
TGCGCCAGCAGCTTGGCCACGGCGAACACTGAAGCTTTCTTT
>TRBJ1-3|TRBD1|-|TRBV7-6
CASSEPGGSGNTIYF
TGTGCCAGCAGCGAACCAGGGGGATCAGGAAACACCATATATTTT
>TRBJ2-6|-|-|TRBV27
CASSLFTAPSGANVLTF
TGTGCCAGCAGTTTATTCACGGCCCCCTCTGGGGCCAACGTCCTGACTTTC
>TRBJ2-7|TRBD2|-|TRBV7-2
CASRNGRAGNEQYF
TGTGCCAGCAGGAACGGGAGGGCCGGGAACGAGCAGTACTTC
>TRBJ2-5|TRBD2|-|TRBV5-1
CASSWGTSVEETQYF
TGCGCCAGCAGCTGGGGGACTAGCGTGGAAGAGACCCAGTACTTC
>TRBJ2-2|TRBD2|-|TRBV5-1
CASSSPRTLAGPNTGELFF
TGCGCCAGCAGCTCCCCCCGGACCCTAGCGGGGCCCAACACCGGGGAGCTGTTTTTT